Below, 21 T cell receptor beta chains from the same sample are listed, as sequenced in a study of cytomegalovirus exposure and HLA in healthy donors. In the PCR, 60 Vbeta and 13 Jbeta primers were used. Here immunoSEQ multiplex PCR was the method, and the copy in TCRdb shows in-frame clones only, minus some. This sample has 130,000 or so clones, with over 70% found just once. Sequenced: PBMCs. Every receptor here comes from a woman in her 40s in good health and CMV-seropositive.

This chain links TRBV7-3 with TRBJ2-2; 8 positions match TRBD1. Looked up from germline, CDR1 is SGHTA and CDR2 is FQGTGA. Germline trimming cut 4 bases from V and 2 bases from J; bases unmatched to any gene: 3. This CDR3 has 15 amino acids. The CDR3, as DNA: TGTGCCAGCAGCTCCAGGGGGCGCAACACCGGGGAGCTGTTTTTT. It is translated as CASSSRGRNTGELFF.

The gene calls are TRBV11-3 and TRBJ2-1; no clear D. Germline V gene data show CDR1 as SGHNT and CDR2 as YENEEA. The CDR3 extends over 14 amino acids. V dropped 1 base and J dropped 4 bases, with 8 bases sitting between them. CDR3 region: CASSLGDSYNEQFF. The CDR3 DNA is TGTGCCAGCAGCTTAGGTGACTCGTACAATGAGCAGTTCTTC.

Only a few counts were recorded for this clone. This chain uses TRBV6-4 with TRBJ2-7, with TRBD1 matching 12 bases. The J segment lost 5 bases and the V segment lost 8 bases, leaving 16 bases of the junction unmatched. This CDR3 has 17 residues. The V gene's germline CDR1 is MRHNA and CDR2 SNTAGT. CDR3: CASQPGQGAVQNHEQYF. In DNA, the CDR3 is TGTGCCAGCCAGCCGGGACAGGGGGCGGTTCAGAACCACGAGCAGTACTTC.

This clone was counted a few times. The rearrangement uses TRBV7-2 and TRBJ2-5, with TRBD2 identical over 10 bases. The ends lost 2 bases at V and 4 bases at J; junction bases unmatched: 4. There are 15 residues in the CDR3. Germline values: CDR1 SGHTA, CDR2 FQGNSA. CDR3 nucleotide sequence: TGTGCCAGCAGCTTAAGCGGGGGGGCCGTAGAGACCCAGTACTTC. Translated: CASSLSGGAVETQYF.

Only a few counts were recorded for this clone. The chain carries TRBV6-5 and TRBJ1-1, with a weak D call TRBD1 (6 bases). The V gene's germline CDR1 is MNHEY and CDR2 SVGAGI. The CDR3 sequence is 14 residues long. Trimming stripped 2 bases from V and 1 base from J, with 8 bases between. CDR3 coding DNA: TGTGCCAGCAGTTACGGGGGCGCGAACACTGAAGCTTTCTTT. It encodes CASSYGGANTEAFF.

The chain joins TRBV19 to TRBJ2-7; TRBD1 is a possible D gene (6 bases). CDR1 and CDR2 from the germline V gene are LNHDA and SQIVND (reference sequence). V shed 8 bases and J shed 1 base, with 15 bases lying between them. The CDR3 has 14 residues. This chain's CDR3 is CASGVKGQSYEQYF. CDR3 nucleotide sequence: TGTGCCAGTGGCGTAAAGGGACAATCCTACGAGCAGTACTTC.

The rearrangement uses TRBV5-1 and TRBJ2-7; the match to TRBD2 covers 8 bases. Per the germline V gene, CDR1 is SGHRS and CDR2 is YFSETQ. The V segment lost 7 bases and the J segment 5 bases; nucleotides outside the gene matches: 8. The CDR3 is 13 amino acids. CDR3 sequence (DNA): TGCGCCAGCTCCTTCGGGGGGGCAAACGAGCAGTACTTC. Its protein is CASSFGGANEQYF.

In DNA, the CDR3 is TGTGCCAGCAGCTTGGTACAGGGACTATATGGCTACACCTTC. Its protein product is CASSLVQGLYGYTF. This chain joins TRBV5-6 and TRBJ1-2, with a tentative D call TRBD1 (6 bases). The CDR3 is 14 amino acids. Looked up from germline, CDR1 is SGHDT and CDR2 is YYEEEE. Trimming cost V 0 bases and J 5 bases, with 11 bases left between them.

On this clone itself: One junction end does not reproduce the germline sequence, and a read error may be involved. The CDR3 region has the DNA TGTTCTACAGGATCCTCCTACGAGCAGTACTTC. As protein: CSTGSSYEQYF. The chain uses TRBV29-1 and TRBJ2-7; D is possibly TRBD1 (5 bases). The CDR3 has 11 residues. Germline-derived CDR1 and CDR2 are SQVTM and ANQGSEA.

The chain uses TRBV9 and TRBJ1-2, with 7 bases aligning to TRBD1. The CDR3 totals 13 residues. Germline V gene sequence: CDR1 SGDLS, CDR2 YYNGEE. Trimming at V came to 2 bases and at J to 8 bases, leaving 6 bases not matched to a gene. The CDR3, as DNA: TGTGCCAGCAGCGTGGGGCAGGGGGAGGGCTACACCTTC. Its protein product is CASSVGQGEGYTF.

With respect to this clone: Compared with germline, one end of the junction differs, possibly owing to a read error. The genes are TRBV15 and TRBJ1-2, with D unresolved. CDR3 length: 11 amino acids. Germline loops: CDR1 LNHNV, CDR2 YYDKDF (reference sequence). Here the CDR3 DNA reads TGTGCCACCAGCAGAGAGGGCTATAAGGCCTTC. It translates to CATSREGYKAF. Full variable domain (remainder filled in from reference TRBV15 and TRBJ1-2): DAMVIQNPRYQVTQFGKPVTLSCSQTLNHNVMYWYQQKSSQAPKLLFHYYDKDFNNEADTPDNFQSRRPNTSFCFLDIRSPGLGDTAMYLCATSREGYKAFGSGTRLTVV.

The chain carries TRBV2 and TRBJ1-1, with 8 bases aligning to TRBD1. This CDR3 is 13 amino acids long. The V gene end was trimmed by 5 bases and the J gene end by 7 bases; junction bases not matched to a gene: 6. Germline V gives CDR1 SNHLY, CDR2 FYNNEI. CDR3 nucleotide sequence: TGTGCCAGCAGTCCGACAGGGGTGGGTGAAGCTTTCTTT. Amino acids: CASSPTGVGEAFF.

The gene calls are TRBV28 and TRBJ2-7, with 10 bases lining up with TRBD1. Germline-derived CDR1 and CDR2 are MDHEN and SYDVKM. The CDR3 is 15 amino acids. J was trimmed by 7 bases and V by 3 bases; bases with no gene match: 9. The CDR3 DNA sequence: TGTGCCAGCAGTTTTAGGGGACAGGGGCTGGGGGAGCAGTACTTC. It yields the protein CASSFRGQGLGEQYF.

This chain links TRBV29-1 with TRBJ1-2; D ambiguous. The CDR3 is made up of 12 amino acids. Trimming shortened V by 4 bases and J by 8 bases, and 14 bases separated the two germline ends. Germline V gene lookup returns CDR1 SQVTM and CDR2 ANQGSEA. CDR3 nucleotides: TGCAGCGTTGTCGAGGGAACGGGCGGCTACACCTTC. It yields the protein CSVVEGTGGYTF.

The J gene is TRBJ2-6, the V gene TRBV7-3; a possible D gene is TRBD1 (6 bases). This CDR3 is built from 15 residues. V lost 3 bases and J 2 bases, leaving 8 bases between the germline ends. The germline V gene encodes CDR1 SGHTA and CDR2 FQGTGA. Here the CDR3 DNA reads TGTGCCAGCAGCTTCACAGGGCCTGGGGCCAACGTCCTGACTTTC. It yields the protein CASSFTGPGANVLTF.

The rearrangement uses TRBV9 and TRBJ2-1; 9 bases are a match to TRBD2. CDR3 length: 15 amino acids. The V gene end was trimmed by 2 bases and the J gene end by 1 base; junction bases not matched to a gene: 1. The germline V gene encodes CDR1 SGDLS and CDR2 YYNGEE. The CDR3 sequence is CASSVLAGSYNEQFF. CDR3 DNA: TGTGCCAGCAGCGTCCTAGCGGGATCCTACAATGAGCAGTTCTTC.

The chain has TRBV10-3 and TRBJ2-1; 12 bases fit TRBD1. The V gene's germline CDR1 is ENHRY and CDR2 SYGVKD. V was clipped by 7 bases and J by 6 bases; unmatched bases: 7. This CDR3 comprises 15 residues. CDR3 region: CAITPGQGAFNEQFF. DNA for the CDR3: TGTGCCATCACCCCGGGACAGGGGGCTTTCAATGAGCAGTTCTTC.

The chain couples TRBV6-1 to TRBJ2-3, with 14 bases fitting TRBD2. Germline V lookup: CDR1 MNHNS, CDR2 SASEGT. The CDR3 is made up of 15 amino acids. J lost 6 bases, V lost 3 bases, and 2 bases had no gene match. CDR3 coding DNA: TGTGCCAGCAGTGAGTGGACTAGCGGGGGGGATACGCAGTATTTT. It specifies CASSEWTSGGDTQYF.

V usage is TRBV2 and J usage is TRBJ1-4; D perhaps matches TRBD1 (5 bases). This CDR3 spans 15 amino acids. Germline CDR1 SNHLY, CDR2 FYNNEI. Deletions cut 4 bases from V and 0 bases from J, with 9 bases between. CDR3 amino acids: CASSAQATTNEKLFF. CDR3 sequence (DNA): TGTGCCAGCAGTGCACAGGCCACAACTAATGAAAAACTGTTTTTT.

The gene calls are TRBV18 and TRBJ1-1; D perhaps matches TRBD1 (6 bases). Per germline, CDR1 KGHSH and CDR2 LQKENI. The CDR3 is 15 residues long. Trimming cost V 3 bases and J 1 base, with 12 bases left between them. In DNA form, the CDR3 reads TGTGCCAGCTCACCCGCGACAGGCCAGAACACTGAAGCTTTCTTT. Translation gives CASSPATGQNTEAFF.

This chain connects TRBV7-9 to TRBJ2-3, with D possibly being TRBD1 (5 bases). Germline V CDR1 and CDR2: SEHNR, FQNEAQ (reference sequence). V lost 3 bases and J 6 bases, leaving 22 bases between the germline ends. The CDR3 totals 17 residues. The CDR3 spells CASSFSWAGRMTDTQYF. In DNA, the CDR3 is TGTGCCAGCAGCTTCAGTTGGGCAGGGCGGATGACGGATACGCAGTATTTT.